Detailed here is one T cell receptor beta chain. Its antigen is still unknown. Lysates of CMV-infected fibroblasts at 10 ug/mL stimulated these cells. CD40L/CD69 double-negative CD45RO-high memory CD4+ T cells were collected. The data were obtained in a study of persistence of HIV-infected CD4 T cells. The immunoSEQ assay was version 4, run in survey mode. Sequenced by immunoSEQ multiplex PCR; TCRdb stores in-frame clones only, minus some. The data contain roughly 41,000 clones, approximately 84% of them singletons. Trimming left V 5 bases short and J 6 bases short, with 13 bases between. This CDR3 contains 13 residues. Germline V lookup: CDR1 SEHNR, CDR2 FQNEAQ (reference sequence).

This clonotype was obtained from an adult man with HIV who was CMV-seropositive. Sequencing was performed on CD4+ T cells sorted from PBMCs after approximately 19-hour stimulation, taken from a patient who received antiretroviral therapy. The V call is TRBV7-9, the J call TRBJ1-1; a possible D gene is TRBD1 (5 bases). The CDR3 DNA reads TGTGCCAGCAGCCGACCTTCGGGGGCTGAAGCTTTCTTT. Its protein product is CASSRPSGAEAFF.